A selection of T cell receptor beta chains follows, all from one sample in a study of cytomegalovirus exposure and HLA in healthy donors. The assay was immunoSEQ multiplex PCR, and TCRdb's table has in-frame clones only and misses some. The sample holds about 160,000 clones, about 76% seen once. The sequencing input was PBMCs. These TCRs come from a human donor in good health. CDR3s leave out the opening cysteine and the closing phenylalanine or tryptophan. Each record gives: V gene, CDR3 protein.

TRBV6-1	ASTRAGSSYNEQF
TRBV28	ASSWARRGLYEQY
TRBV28	ASSLYRGGADTQY
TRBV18	ASSYRGVPTDTQY
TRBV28	ASSLPTSGNTIY
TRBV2	ASTDWNTEAF
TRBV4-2	ASSQVRRDSGNTIY
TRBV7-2	ASSLEGVGELF
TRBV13	ASSLGDRQETQY
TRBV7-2	ASSLGGGQPQH
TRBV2	ASVSGVPYNEQF
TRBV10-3	AISKQGALSTDTQY
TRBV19	ASSIEGAYNEQF
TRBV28	ASSFSGGAETQY
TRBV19	ASSLGRGYEQY
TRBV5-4	ASSSPTGREKGYP
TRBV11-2	ASSLPPEGAENTEAF
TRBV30	AWSVLRGSGNTIY
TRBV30	AWSFPGDQTEAF
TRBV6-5	ASRRTVNTEAF
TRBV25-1	ASSRTGRSSYNEQF
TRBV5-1	ASSLTTGQGNEKLF
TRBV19	ASKGQGLTGELF
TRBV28	ASSPWGGVSNQPQH
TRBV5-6	ASRGLPGTQY
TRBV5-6	ASSLSVEGPGNTIY
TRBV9	ASSMWTGDNEQF
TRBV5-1	ASSRGMVTSGRQNEQF
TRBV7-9	ASSYTGGADEQY
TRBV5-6	ASSLGTGIQPQH
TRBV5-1	ASSWTGGEDYVNTEAF
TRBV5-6	ASSFRGTGETPLH
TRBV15	ATTAEGGNYGYT
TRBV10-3	AISSRTDTQY
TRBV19	ASSPMRDTPKVF
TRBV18	ASSRDRSNTEAF
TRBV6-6	ASSGRGASNQPQH
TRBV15	ATSREYRRAYNEQF
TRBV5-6	ASRPEVAARGTGELF
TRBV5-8	ASSLGDRGHNYGYT
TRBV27	ASSFTGLTEAF
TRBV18	ASSPQNLAGLF